This T cell receptor (beta chain) was retrieved from a study of shared clonotypes between healthy human individuals. As to this clone: Different DNA sequences within this sample yield the same CDR3.

V dropped 3 bases and J dropped 2; count of bases not matched to a gene: 2. This CDR3 region has 14 residues. Germline V gene sequence: CDR1 SGHNT, CDR2 YYREEE (reference sequence). Data came from immunoSEQ multiplex PCR; TCRdb stores just in-frame clones and leaves some out. The sample comprises some 1 million clones, approximately 68% of which are singletons, and about 1.5% rests with the top ten. Source material: memory CD4+ T cells sorted from blood. As for subset: CD45RA-negative fraction. The V and J genes are TRBV5-4 and TRBJ2-7, with 10 bases matching TRBD2. The TCR was taken from a man aged 18 to 35 in good health. DNA for the CDR3: TGTGCCAGCAGCTCAGGACTAGCGGCCTACGAGCAGTACTTC. It is translated as CASSSGLAAYEQYF.